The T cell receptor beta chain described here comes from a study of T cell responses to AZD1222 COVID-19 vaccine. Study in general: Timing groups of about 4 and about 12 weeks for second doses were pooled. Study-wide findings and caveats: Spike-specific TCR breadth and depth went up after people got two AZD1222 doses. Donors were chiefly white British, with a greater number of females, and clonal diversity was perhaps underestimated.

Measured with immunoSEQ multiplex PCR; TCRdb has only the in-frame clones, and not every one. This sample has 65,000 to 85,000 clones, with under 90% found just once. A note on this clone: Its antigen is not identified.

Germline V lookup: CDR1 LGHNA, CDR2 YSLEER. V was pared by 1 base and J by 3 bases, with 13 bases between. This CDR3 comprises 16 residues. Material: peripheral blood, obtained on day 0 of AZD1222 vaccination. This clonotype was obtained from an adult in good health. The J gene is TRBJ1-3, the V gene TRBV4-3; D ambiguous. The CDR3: CASSQGGSTGGNTIYF. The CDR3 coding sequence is TGCGCCAGCAGCCAAGGAGGGTCAACGGGTGGAAACACCATATATTTT.